Below are 21 T cell receptor beta chains sequenced from a single sample in a study of T cell responses to AZD1222 COVID-19 vaccine. Assay: immunoSEQ multiplex PCR; the TCRdb copy retains only in-frame clones and omits some. The data contain around 150,000 clones, roughly 94% of them seen just once; the ten biggest clones take up under 6%. Sample: peripheral blood, taken 28 days after the second AZD1222 dose. These receptors originate from an adult who received the AZD1222 COVID-19 vaccine.

This clone appeared once. The V gene is TRBV19, the J gene TRBJ2-4; maybe TRBD2 (6 bases). The CDR3 is made up of 17 amino acids. Germline lookup yields CDR1 LNHDA and CDR2 SQIVND (reference sequence). V gave up 3 bases and J gave up 0 bases, with 15 bases separating them. The CDR3 is CASSIRQGGIAKNIQYF. CDR3 DNA: TGTGCCAGTAGTATTAGGCAGGGAGGTATAGCCAAAAACATTCAGTACTTC.

This clone came up a few times. This rearrangement joins TRBV4-1 to TRBJ1-2, with D unresolved. There are 14 residues in the CDR3. Germline V gives CDR1 MGHRA, CDR2 YSYEKL. The V and J ends lost 4 bases and 7 bases respectively, with 16 bases between them. Written as DNA, the CDR3 is TGCGCCAGCAGCCCTCCAGCAGGCATAACTGGCTACACCTTC. Protein: CASSPPAGITGYTF.

This clone was recorded only once. At one end, the junction sequence differs from germline, possibly due to a read error. J is TRBJ1-1 and V is TRBV19; the D gene is possibly TRBD1 (5 bases). The CDR3 loop spans 13 amino acids. Germline CDR1 is LNHDA and CDR2 is SQIVND (reference sequence). CDR3 coding DNA: TGTGCCAGTAGTGTAGACAGGAACACTGAAGCTTTCTTT. Encoded protein: CASSVDRNTEAFF.

The rearrangement joins TRBV10-3 to TRBJ1-6, with D perhaps matching TRBD1 (6 bases). This CDR3 is 15 amino acids long. The germline CDR1 and CDR2 sequences are ENHRY and SYGVKD. V dropped 6 bases and J dropped 5 bases, with 14 bases sitting between them. CDR3 residues: CAIRRTDDNNSPLHF. CDR3 nucleotide sequence: TGTGCCATCAGGCGGACAGATGACAATAATTCACCCCTCCACTTT.

The J gene is TRBJ2-1, the V gene TRBV20-1; 8 bases map to TRBD2. V lost 3 bases to trimming and J lost 0 bases; unmatched junction nucleotides: 7. Germline V gene lookup returns CDR1 DFQATT and CDR2 SNEGSKA (reference sequence). The CDR3 sequence is 16 residues long. The CDR3 loop reads CSASGLAGTSYNEQFF. In DNA form, the CDR3 reads TGCAGTGCTAGTGGGTTAGCGGGAACCTCCTACAATGAGCAGTTCTTC.

The sample holds one count of this clone. The rearrangement joins TRBV5-6 to TRBJ1-2, with a weak D call TRBD1 (5 bases). V dropped 6 bases and J dropped 7 bases, with 16 bases sitting between them. The CDR3 has 13 residues. Germline V gene data show CDR1 as SGHDT and CDR2 as YYEEEE. In nucleotides, the CDR3 is TGTGCCAGCAAAATCTGGGGGGGAGGTGGCTACACCTTC. This codes for CASKIWGGGGYTF.

This clone showed up just once. This chain joins TRBV6-1 and TRBJ2-5, with D unresolved. Germline CDR1 MNHNS, CDR2 SASEGT. Between the trimmed V and J ends, which lost 3 bases and 5 bases, there was a span of 13 bases. The CDR3 consists of 14 residues. The CDR3 bases are TGTGCCAGCAGTGACCGTCGGGCCCAGGAGACCCAGTACTTC. This gives the protein CASSDRRAQETQYF.

This clone came up a few times. The chain couples TRBV21-1 to TRBJ1-3. TRBV21-1 corresponds to a pseudogene. The CDR3 contains 14 residues. The CDR3 reads CAISERCSGNTIYF. The CDR3 nucleotides read TGTGCCATCTCAGAGCGGTGCTCTGGAAACACCATATATTTT.

The gene calls are TRBV29-1 and TRBJ2-1, with a weak D call TRBD2 (5 bases). Germline loops: CDR1 SQVTM, CDR2 ANQGSEA. CDR3 length equals 13 residues. V dropped 4 bases and J dropped 5 bases, with 12 bases sitting between them. CDR3 bases: TGCAGCGTTGTTCGGACTGCTAACAATGAGCAGTTCTTC. Its protein product is CSVVRTANNEQFF.

The sample holds one count of this clone. This sequence joins TRBV5-5 and TRBJ1-5; a weak D match, TRBD1 (6 bases). Trimming stripped 0 bases from V and 7 bases from J, with 20 bases between. This CDR3 is built from 17 residues. Germline V gene data show CDR1 as SGHKS and CDR2 as YYEKEE (reference sequence). The chain's CDR3 is CASSLVLFPGGGQPQHF. Here the CDR3 DNA reads TGTGCCAGCAGCTTGGTCCTTTTTCCGGGAGGGGGGCAGCCCCAGCATTTT.

The V call is TRBV18, the J call TRBJ1-6; a weak D match, TRBD1 (5 bases). Trimming took off 3 bases at V and 6 bases at J, with 12 bases between the two ends. CDR1 is KGHSH, CDR2 LQKENI, per germline. This CDR3 has 15 amino acids. CDR3 protein: CASSPEGTPNSPLHF. The CDR3 nucleotides are TGTGCCAGCTCACCCGAAGGGACTCCTAATTCACCCCTCCACTTT.

This clone was recorded only once. The chain is built from TRBV7-3 and TRBJ1-1, with 7 bases identical to TRBD1. V shed 4 bases, J shed 4 bases, and the junction held 9 bases outside the gene matches. Germline lookup yields CDR1 SGHTA and CDR2 FQGTGA. The CDR3 runs to 15 residues. CDR3 sequence reads: CASSSTGASGTEAFF. In nucleotides, the CDR3 is TGTGCCAGCAGCTCTACAGGGGCATCAGGCACTGAAGCTTTCTTT.

The chain is built from TRBV25-1 and TRBJ2-1, with TRBD2 matching 7 bases. Trimming took 5 bases from V and 4 from J; bases not matched to a gene: 11. The germline CDR1 and CDR2 sequences are MGHDK and SYGVNS. The CDR3 is 16 residues long. This CDR3 is CASSRGRESGYNEQFF. The CDR3 DNA reads TGTGCCAGCAGTCGAGGGCGGGAGTCGGGTTACAATGAGCAGTTCTTC.

V usage is TRBV3-1 (or the pseudogene TRBV3-2) and J usage is TRBJ2-1; 14 nucleotides agree with TRBD2. Germline V lookup: CDR1 LGHDT, CDR2 YNNKEL (reference sequence). The CDR3 sequence is 15 residues long. The V and J ends lost 7 bases and 9 bases, in that order; junction bases with no gene match: 8. CDR3 amino acids: CASKVGTSGSSEQFF. DNA for the CDR3: TGTGCCAGCAAAGTCGGGACTAGCGGGAGTAGTGAGCAGTTCTTC.

This chain uses TRBV19 with TRBJ2-3; a weak D match, TRBD1 (5 bases). V gave up 2 bases and J gave up 3 bases, with 12 bases separating them. The CDR3 loop spans 15 amino acids. The V gene's germline CDR1 is LNHDA and CDR2 SQIVND (reference sequence). The CDR3 region is CASSIQGRPTDTQYF. CDR3 DNA sequence: TGTGCCAGTAGTATACAGGGAAGACCGACAGATACGCAGTATTTT.

The chain combines TRBV6-6 with TRBJ1-1; D is unclear. Germline CDR1 is MNHNY and CDR2 is SVGAGI (reference sequence). The V and J ends lost 4 bases and 7 bases respectively, with 13 bases between them. The CDR3 length is 13 residues. Here the CDR3 reads CASSLRTDVEAFF. CDR3 DNA sequence: TGTGCCAGCAGTTTACGGACGGACGTTGAAGCTTTCTTT.

The rearrangement uses TRBV11-2 and TRBJ2-1, with D perhaps TRBD2 (6 bases). Trimming removed 2 bases from V and 0 bases from J, with 17 bases in between. There are 18 residues in the CDR3. Germline values: CDR1 SGHAT, CDR2 FQNNGV. DNA for the CDR3: TGTGCCAGCAGCTTAAGTGGGGGGTGGGATTACTCCTACAATGAGCAGTTCTTC. The encoded protein is CASSLSGGWDYSYNEQFF. The full variable domain, its missing parts supplied by reference TRBV11-2 and TRBJ2-1, is EAGVAQSPRYKIIEKRQSVAFWCNPISGHATLYWYQQILGQGPKLLIQFQNNGVVDDSQLPKDRFSAERLKGVDSTLKIQPAKLEDSAVYLCASSLSGGWDYSYNEQFFGPGTRLTVL.

CDR3: CSARVAVGEQYF. In DNA, the CDR3 is TGCAGCGCCCGGGTGGCGGTGGGAGAGCAGTACTTC. The chain recombines TRBV29-1 with TRBJ2-7; D ambiguous. Germline CDR1 reads SQVTM; CDR2 reads ANQGSEA. Trimming pared 7 bases from V and 7 bases from J, leaving 17 bases between. The CDR3 contains 12 residues.

This CDR3 is CASSFQGFYEQYF. DNA for the CDR3: TGTGCCAGCAGTTTCCAGGGTTTCTACGAGCAGTACTTC. The chain is built from TRBV12-3 or TRBV12-4 and TRBJ2-7, with D possibly matching TRBD1 (5 bases). Trimming shortened V by 3 bases and J by 3 bases, and 9 bases separated the two germline ends. The CDR3 runs 13 residues.

V usage is TRBV2 and J usage is TRBJ1-2; D is unclear. This CDR3 is built from 9 residues. Per the germline V gene, CDR1 is SNHLY and CDR2 is FYNNEI. V lost 4 bases, J lost 10 bases, and 4 bases lay in between. CDR3 in amino acids: CASSAAYTF. For the CDR3, the DNA is TGTGCCAGCAGTGCGGCCTACACCTTC.

To note about this clone: The same CDR3 arises from other DNA sequences in this sample as well. This rearrangement joins TRBV28 to TRBJ2-7; D not resolved. The CDR3 covers 11 residues. Trimming cost V 6 bases and J 3 bases, with 6 bases left between them. The germline V gene encodes CDR1 MDHEN and CDR2 SYDVKM. The CDR3, as DNA: TGTGCCAGCAGCTCCTACTACGAGCAGTACTTC. It codes for CASSSYYEQYF.